This T cell receptor beta chain was profiled in a study of T cells after yellow fever vaccination. Looking at the study overall: Fractions containing few cells were prepared with SMART-Seq v4 Ultra Low Input. Study-wide results and caveats: A small share of clonotypes appeared in both CD4 and CD8 compartments. Repertoires sorted by FACS could include abundant clonotypes that are contaminants from the bulk population.

This clonotype has at least ten counts. Its antigen is not known. Researchers made TCR cDNA using 5'RACE template switching, and this step added a universal primer site and UMIs. Each CDR3 protein gets one entry after TCRdb re-called the 5' RACE reads with MiXCR. The sample contains about 400,000 distinct CDR3 sequences, approximately 10% of which appear only once. The CDR3 is 14 residues long. After removal of 2 bases from V and 6 bases from J, the junction contained 3 bases not matched to a gene. The rearrangement joins TRBV12-3 or TRBV12-4 to TRBJ1-4; TRBD1 matches 7 bases. Sequenced here: PBMCs, sampled on the day of the first yellow fever vaccination. The origin of this receptor is a man younger than 30 who received the YFV17D yellow fever vaccine. This CDR3 is CASSLRQGDEKLFF. In DNA form, the CDR3 reads TGTGCCAGCAGTTTACGGCAGGGGGATGAAAAACTGTTTTTT.